Described below is a single T cell receptor beta chain sequence and its context. The antigen is not known. The assay was immunoSEQ multiplex PCR, and TCRdb's table has in-frame clones only and misses some. In the table there are 85,000 to 100,000 clones, about 89% of which are singletons. The CDR3 is made up of 13 amino acids. Trimming removed 3 bases from V and 2 bases from J, with 8 bases in between. The germline gives CDR1 SGHRS, CDR2 YFSETQ. This specimen belongs to a study of T cell responses to AZD1222 COVID-19 vaccine. Study findings and constraints: Across spike, vaccine-associated CD4 TCRs were found, dominant at 160-218 and 743-854. Clonal diversity may have been underestimated in mostly white British donors. The number of AZD1222 recipients seropositive at baseline was only 6 or 7.

V gene TRBV5-1 combines with J gene TRBJ1-1; D is uncertain. This clonotype originated in an adult in good health. Sequences were derived from peripheral blood, sampled on day 0 of AZD1222 vaccination. CDR3 loop: CASSWEVNTEAFF. DNA for the CDR3: TGCGCCAGCAGCTGGGAAGTAAACACTGAAGCTTTCTTT. The full variable domain, with the rest looked up from reference TRBV5-1 and TRBJ1-1, is KAGVTQTPRYLIKTRGQQVTLSCSPISGHRSVSWYQQTPGQGLQFLFEYFSETQRNKGNFPGRFSGRQFSNSRSEMNVSTLELGDSALYLCASSWEVNTEAFFGQGTRLTVV.